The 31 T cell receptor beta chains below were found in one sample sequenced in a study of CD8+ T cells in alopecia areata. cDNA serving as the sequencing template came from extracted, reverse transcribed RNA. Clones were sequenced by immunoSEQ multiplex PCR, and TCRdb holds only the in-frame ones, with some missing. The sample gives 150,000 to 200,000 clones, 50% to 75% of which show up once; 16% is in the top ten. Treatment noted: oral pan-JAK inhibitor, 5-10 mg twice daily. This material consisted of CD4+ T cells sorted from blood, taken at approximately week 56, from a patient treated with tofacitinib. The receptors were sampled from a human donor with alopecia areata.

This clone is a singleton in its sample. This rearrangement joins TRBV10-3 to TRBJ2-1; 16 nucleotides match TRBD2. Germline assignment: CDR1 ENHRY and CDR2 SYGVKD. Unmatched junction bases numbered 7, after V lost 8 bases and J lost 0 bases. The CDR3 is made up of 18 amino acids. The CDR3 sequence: CAIGTSGGAAGSYNEQFF. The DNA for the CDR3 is TGTGCCATCGGGACTAGCGGGGGGGCCGCTGGCTCCTACAATGAGCAGTTCTTC.

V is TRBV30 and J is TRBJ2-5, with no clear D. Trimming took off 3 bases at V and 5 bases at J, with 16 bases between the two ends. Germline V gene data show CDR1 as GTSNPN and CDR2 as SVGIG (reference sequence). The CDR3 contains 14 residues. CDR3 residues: CAWSLGPYGETQYF. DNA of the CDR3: TGTGCCTGGAGCCTAGGGCCCTACGGGGAGACCCAGTACTTC.

Written as DNA, the CDR3 is TGTGCCAGCAGTGTCGGGGACTACGAGCAGTACTTC. This gives the protein CASSVGDYEQYF. This chain connects TRBV2 to TRBJ2-7; D is possibly TRBD2 (5 bases). V dropped 4 bases and J dropped 3 bases, with 7 bases sitting between them. Germline V gives CDR1 SNHLY, CDR2 FYNNEI. The CDR3 length is 12 residues. The full variable domain, completed using reference TRBV2 and TRBJ2-7, is EPEVTQTPSHQVTQMGQEVILRCVPISNHLYFYWYRQILGQKVEFLVSFYNNEISEKSEIFDDQFSVERPDGSNFTLKIRSTKLEDSAMYFCASSVGDYEQYFGPGTRLTVT.

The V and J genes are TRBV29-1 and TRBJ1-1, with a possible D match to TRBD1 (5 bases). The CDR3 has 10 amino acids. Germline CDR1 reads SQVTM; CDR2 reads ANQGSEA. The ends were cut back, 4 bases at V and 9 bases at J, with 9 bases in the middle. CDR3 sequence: CSVVAGKAFF. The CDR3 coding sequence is TGCAGCGTTGTGGCAGGGAAAGCTTTCTTT.

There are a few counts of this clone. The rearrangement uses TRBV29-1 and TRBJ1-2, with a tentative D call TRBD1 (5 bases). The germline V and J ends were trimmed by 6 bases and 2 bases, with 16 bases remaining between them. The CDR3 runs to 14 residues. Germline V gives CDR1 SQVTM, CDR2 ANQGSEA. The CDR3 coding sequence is TGCAGCGTGAGCCCGCGACAGACAAACTATGGCTACACCTTC. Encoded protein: CSVSPRQTNYGYTF.

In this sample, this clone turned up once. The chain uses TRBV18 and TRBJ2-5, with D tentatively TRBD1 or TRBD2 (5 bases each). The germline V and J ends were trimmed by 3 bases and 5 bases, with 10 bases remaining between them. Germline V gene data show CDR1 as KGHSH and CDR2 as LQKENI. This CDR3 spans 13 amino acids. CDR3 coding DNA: TGTGCCAGCTCACCGGGGGTAGGCGAGACCCAGTACTTC. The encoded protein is CASSPGVGETQYF.

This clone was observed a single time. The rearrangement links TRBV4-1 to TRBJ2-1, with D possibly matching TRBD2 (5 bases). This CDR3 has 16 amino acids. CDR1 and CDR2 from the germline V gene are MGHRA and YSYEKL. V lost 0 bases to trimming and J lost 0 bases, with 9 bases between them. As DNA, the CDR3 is TGCGCCAGCAGCCAAGAAACAGCGGTCTCCTACAATGAGCAGTTCTTC. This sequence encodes CASSQETAVSYNEQFF.

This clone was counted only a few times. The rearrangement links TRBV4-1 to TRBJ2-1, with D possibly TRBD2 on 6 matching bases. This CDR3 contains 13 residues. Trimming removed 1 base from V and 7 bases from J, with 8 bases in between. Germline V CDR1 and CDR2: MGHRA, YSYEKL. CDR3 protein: CASSQAGTNEQFF. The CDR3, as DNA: TGCGCCAGCAGCCAAGCCGGGACTAATGAGCAGTTCTTC.

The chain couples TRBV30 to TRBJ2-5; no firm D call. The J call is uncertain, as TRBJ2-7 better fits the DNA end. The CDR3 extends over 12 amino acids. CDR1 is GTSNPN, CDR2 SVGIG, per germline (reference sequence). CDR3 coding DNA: TGTGCCTGGAGTAAGGGCCCCTACGAGCAGTACTTC. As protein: CAWSKGPYEQYF.

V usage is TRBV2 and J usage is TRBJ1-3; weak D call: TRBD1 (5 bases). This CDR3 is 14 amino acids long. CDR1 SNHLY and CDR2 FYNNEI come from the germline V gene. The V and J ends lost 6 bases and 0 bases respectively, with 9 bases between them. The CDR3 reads CASSYQGSGNTIYF. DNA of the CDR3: TGTGCCAGCAGCTACCAGGGCTCTGGAAACACCATATATTTT.

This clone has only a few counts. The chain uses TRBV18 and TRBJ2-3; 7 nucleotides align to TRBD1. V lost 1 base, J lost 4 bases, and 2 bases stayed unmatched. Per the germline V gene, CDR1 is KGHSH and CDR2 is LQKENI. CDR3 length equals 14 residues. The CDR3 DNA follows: TGTGCCAGCTCACCACAGGGGGCCGCAGATACGCAGTATTTT. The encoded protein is CASSPQGAADTQYF. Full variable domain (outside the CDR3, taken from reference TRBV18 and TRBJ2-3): NAGVMQNPRHLVRRRGQEARLRCSPMKGHSHVYWYRQLPEEGLKFMVYLQKENIIDESGMPKERFSAEFPKEGPSILRIQQVVRGDSAAYFCASSPQGAADTQYFGPGTRLTVL.

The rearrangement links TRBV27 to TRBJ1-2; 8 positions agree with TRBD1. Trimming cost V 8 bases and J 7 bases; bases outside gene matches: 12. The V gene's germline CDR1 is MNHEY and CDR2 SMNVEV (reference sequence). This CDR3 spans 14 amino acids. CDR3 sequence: CASRQDRAGGGYTF. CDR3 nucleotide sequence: TGTGCCAGCCGGCAGGACAGGGCAGGAGGTGGCTACACCTTC.

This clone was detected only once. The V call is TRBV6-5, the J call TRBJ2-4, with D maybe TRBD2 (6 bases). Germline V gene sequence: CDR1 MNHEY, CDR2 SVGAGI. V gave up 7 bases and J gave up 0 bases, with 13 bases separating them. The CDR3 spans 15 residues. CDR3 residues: CASKKGRLAKNIQYF. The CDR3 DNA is TGTGCCAGCAAAAAGGGGAGGTTAGCCAAAAACATTCAGTACTTC.

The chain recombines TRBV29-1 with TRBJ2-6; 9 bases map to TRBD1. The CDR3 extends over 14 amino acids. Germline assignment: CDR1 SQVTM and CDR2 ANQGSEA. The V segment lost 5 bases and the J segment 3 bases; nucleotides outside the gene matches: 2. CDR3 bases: TGCAGCGTTCGGACAGGGGTTGGGGCCAACGTCCTGACTTTC. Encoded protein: CSVRTGVGANVLTF.

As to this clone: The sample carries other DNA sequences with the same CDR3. The DNA for the CDR3 is TGTGCCAGCTCACCTTCCAGCAATCAGCCCCAGCATTTT. Translated: CASSPSSNQPQHF. This rearrangement joins TRBV18 to TRBJ1-5, with D uncertain. Germline V gene lookup returns CDR1 KGHSH and CDR2 LQKENI. The CDR3 loop spans 13 amino acids. V shed 3 bases and J shed 1 base, with 4 bases lying between them.

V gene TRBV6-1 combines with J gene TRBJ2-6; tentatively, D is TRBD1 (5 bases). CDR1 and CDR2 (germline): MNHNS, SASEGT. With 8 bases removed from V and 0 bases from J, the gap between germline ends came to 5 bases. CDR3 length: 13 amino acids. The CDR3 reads CASDSSGANVLTF. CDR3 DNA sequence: TGTGCCAGCGACAGCTCTGGGGCCAACGTCCTGACTTTC.

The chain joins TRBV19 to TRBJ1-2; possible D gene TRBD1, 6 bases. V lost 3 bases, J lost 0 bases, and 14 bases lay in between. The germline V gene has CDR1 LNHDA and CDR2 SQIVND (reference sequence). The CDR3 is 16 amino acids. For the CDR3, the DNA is TGTGCCAGTAGTATCGTCCGGACAGCACCTAACTATGGCTACACCTTC. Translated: CASSIVRTAPNYGYTF.

The DNA for the CDR3 is TGTGCCAGCAGCGTGACAGGGTTGAAAGAGACCCAGTACTTC. This gives the protein CASSVTGLKETQYF. This chain connects TRBV6-5 to TRBJ2-5, with 7 nucleotides matching TRBD1. V lost 6 bases, J lost 3 bases, and 7 bases stayed unmatched. Germline CDR1 reads MNHEY; CDR2 reads SVGAGI. The CDR3 is made up of 14 amino acids.

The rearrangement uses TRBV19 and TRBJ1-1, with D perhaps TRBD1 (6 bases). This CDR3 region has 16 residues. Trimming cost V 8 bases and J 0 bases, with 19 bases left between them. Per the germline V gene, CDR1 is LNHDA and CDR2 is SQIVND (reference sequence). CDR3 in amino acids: CASCAGWTAMNTEAFF. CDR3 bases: TGTGCCAGTTGCGCCGGTTGGACAGCCATGAACACTGAAGCTTTCTTT.

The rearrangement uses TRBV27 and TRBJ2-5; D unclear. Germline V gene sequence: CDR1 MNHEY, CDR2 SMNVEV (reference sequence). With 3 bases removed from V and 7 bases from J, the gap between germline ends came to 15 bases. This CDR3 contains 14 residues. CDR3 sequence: CASSFRASLATQYF. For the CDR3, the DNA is TGTGCCAGCAGTTTCCGGGCCAGTTTAGCGACCCAGTACTTC.

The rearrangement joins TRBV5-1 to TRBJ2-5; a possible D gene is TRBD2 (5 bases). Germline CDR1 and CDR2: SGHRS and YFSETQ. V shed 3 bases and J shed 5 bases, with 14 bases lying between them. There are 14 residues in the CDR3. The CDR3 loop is CASSYLSTGETQYF. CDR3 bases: TGCGCCAGCAGCTACCTTAGCACGGGGGAGACCCAGTACTTC.

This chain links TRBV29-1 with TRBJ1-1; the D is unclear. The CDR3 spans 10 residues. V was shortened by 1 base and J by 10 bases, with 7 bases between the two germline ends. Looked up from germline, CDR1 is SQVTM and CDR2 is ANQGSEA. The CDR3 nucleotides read TGCAGCGTTGAAGGGGAGGGAGCTTTCTTT. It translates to CSVEGEGAFF.

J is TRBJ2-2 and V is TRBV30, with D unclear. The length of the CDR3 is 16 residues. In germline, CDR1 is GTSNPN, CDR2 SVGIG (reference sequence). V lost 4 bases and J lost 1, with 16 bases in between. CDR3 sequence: CAWMLGRNLNTGELFF. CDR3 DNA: TGTGCCTGGATGTTAGGAAGGAATCTGAACACCGGGGAGCTGTTTTTT.

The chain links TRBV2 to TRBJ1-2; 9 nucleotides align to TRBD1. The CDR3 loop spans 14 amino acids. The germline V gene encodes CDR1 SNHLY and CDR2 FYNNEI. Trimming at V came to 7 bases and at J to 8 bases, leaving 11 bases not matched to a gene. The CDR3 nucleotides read TGTGCCAGCACCGCCGACTTACAGGGGGCGGGCTACACCTTC. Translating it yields CASTADLQGAGYTF.

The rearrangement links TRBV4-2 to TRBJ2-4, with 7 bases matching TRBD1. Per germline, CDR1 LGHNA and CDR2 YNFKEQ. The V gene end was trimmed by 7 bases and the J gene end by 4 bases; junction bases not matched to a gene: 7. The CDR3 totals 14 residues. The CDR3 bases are TGTGCCAGCAACTCCCTCAGGGGGAAAAACATTCAGTACTTC. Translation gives CASNSLRGKNIQYF.

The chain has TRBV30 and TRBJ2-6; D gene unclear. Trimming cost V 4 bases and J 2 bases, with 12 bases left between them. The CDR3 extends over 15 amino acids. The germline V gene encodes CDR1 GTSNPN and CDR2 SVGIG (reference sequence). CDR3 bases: TGTGCCTGGACCATCACAGCCCCTGGGGCCAACGTCCTGACTTTC. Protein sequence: CAWTITAPGANVLTF.

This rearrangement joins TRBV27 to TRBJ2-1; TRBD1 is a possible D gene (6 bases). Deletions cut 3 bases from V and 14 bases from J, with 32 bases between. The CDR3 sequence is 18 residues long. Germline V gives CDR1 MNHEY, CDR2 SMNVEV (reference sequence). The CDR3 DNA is TGTGCCAGCAGTTTCAGGGGAGTCTACAATGAGCAGTACATCCCCAAGTTCTTC. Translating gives CASSFRGVYNEQYIPKFF.

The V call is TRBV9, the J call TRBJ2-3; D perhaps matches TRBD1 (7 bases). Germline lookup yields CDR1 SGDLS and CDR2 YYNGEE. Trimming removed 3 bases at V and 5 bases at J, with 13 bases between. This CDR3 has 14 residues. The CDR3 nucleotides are TGTGCCAGCAGCGAGACAGGGAGGAGAGATACGCAGTATTTT. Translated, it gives CASSETGRRDTQYF.

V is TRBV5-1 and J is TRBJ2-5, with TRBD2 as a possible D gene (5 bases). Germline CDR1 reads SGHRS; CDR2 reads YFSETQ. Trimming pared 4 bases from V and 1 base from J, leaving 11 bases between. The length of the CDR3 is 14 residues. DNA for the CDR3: TGCGCCAGCAGCCCGGGGAGTACCCAAGAGACCCAGTACTTC. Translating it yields CASSPGSTQETQYF.

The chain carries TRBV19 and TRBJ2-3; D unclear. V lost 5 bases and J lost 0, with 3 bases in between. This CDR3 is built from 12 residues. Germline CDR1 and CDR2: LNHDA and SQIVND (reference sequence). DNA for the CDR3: TGTGCCAGTAGTGCTAGCACAGATACGCAGTATTTT. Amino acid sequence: CASSASTDTQYF.

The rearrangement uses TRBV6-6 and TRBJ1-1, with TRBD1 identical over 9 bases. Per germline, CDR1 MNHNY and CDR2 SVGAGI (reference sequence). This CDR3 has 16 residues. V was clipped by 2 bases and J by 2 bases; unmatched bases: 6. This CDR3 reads CASSYPQGASNTEAFF. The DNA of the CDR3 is TGTGCCAGCAGTTACCCACAGGGGGCCTCAAACACTGAAGCTTTCTTT.